This TCR beta chain came from a study of CD8 T cells in ankylosing spondylitis. This clonotype was found a few times. Germline and junction disagree at one end, which may indicate a read error. Germline CDR1 reads SQVTM; CDR2 reads ANQGSEA. This CDR3 contains 14 residues. TCRdb called the 5' RACE reads again in MiXCR, with one record for every CDR3 protein. The profile covers approximately 250,000 distinct CDR3 sequences, with approximately 30% appearing a single time and around 4.4% taken by the ten largest. Sequencing was carried out using blood, either unsorted or a sorted T cell fraction (not recorded which). V usage is TRBV29-1 and J usage is TRBJ2-7; D is unclear. The TCR originated in a male donor with ankylosing spondylitis or in good health (not recorded which). The DNA of the CDR3 is TGCAGCGTTGAAACAGACTCGACCTCCGACGAGCAGTACTTC. Its translation is CSVETDSTSDEQYF.